This T cell receptor (beta chain) came from a study of CXCR3-negative and CXCR3-positive naive CD8 T cells. As for this clonotype: Its antigen is still unknown.

Each TRB cDNA library was prepared by 5' RACE (with UMI labels). TCRdb reanalyzed the 5' RACE reads and collapses them to one entry per CDR3 protein, without DNA. This table lists 65,000 to 75,000 distinct CDR3 sequences. General study findings and limits: Both naive subsets showed comparably high diversity, and memory CD8+ cells showed much lower diversity. Naive CXCR3-positive and CXCR3-negative cells shared TRBV-TRBJ usage; memory cells diverged. TRB CDR3 properties indicated TCR strength, while surface CD5 was similar across naive subsets.

This CDR3 has 12 residues. Germline V CDR1 and CDR2: SQVTM, ANQGSEA. Sequenced material: naive CXCR3- CD8+ T cells from blood. Subset here: CD45RO-CCR7+CD27+CD95- naive CD8+ T cells lacking CXCR3 (TNR3-). The chain recombines TRBV29-1 with TRBJ2-5; TCRdb lists TRBD1, though no DNA is available to test this call. This TCR derives from a human donor in good health. Some clones in this sample may be carry-over from other donors' samples. The CDR3 region is CSVGGRKETQYF.